This T cell receptor (beta chain) was identified during a study of cytomegalovirus exposure and HLA in healthy donors. Method: immunoSEQ multiplex PCR; TCRdb's copy keeps in-frame clones and lacks some. The data contain under 400,000 clones, roughly 87% of them singletons. Trimming took off 3 bases at V and 0 bases at J, with 12 bases between the two ends. Per the germline V gene, CDR1 is SGHRS and CDR2 is YFSETQ. The CDR3 is 16 amino acids. These donors were members of the roughly 110-subject validation cohort, a group separate from the roughly 670-subject first cohort. The V and J genes are TRBV5-1 and TRBJ2-2; no firm D call. Material for sequencing was PBMCs. The clonotype was recovered from a man under 40 in good health and CMV-seronegative. The CDR3 loop is CASSSPSATNTGELFF. Written as DNA, the CDR3 is TGCGCCAGCAGCTCCCCGAGCGCGACGAACACCGGGGAGCTGTTTTTT.